This TCR beta chain came from a study of blood T cell repertoires in COVID-19. The V gene's germline CDR1 is LNHDA and CDR2 SQIVND (reference sequence). V was cut by 0 bases and J by 0 bases, with 12 bases left in between. The length of the CDR3 is 17 residues. Sequencing used immunoSEQ multiplex PCR; TCRdb keeps in-frame clones, though not all of them. The sample has around 200,000 clones, roughly 80% seen once. The V gene is TRBV19, the J gene TRBJ1-5; the D is unclear. The receptor comes from a woman of 80 years or more with acute or convalescent COVID-19. The sequenced material came from peripheral blood. Here the CDR3 DNA reads TGTGCCAGTAGTATAGATGAGGGCGGATATAGCAATCAGCCCCAGCATTTT. This sequence encodes CASSIDEGGYSNQPQHF.